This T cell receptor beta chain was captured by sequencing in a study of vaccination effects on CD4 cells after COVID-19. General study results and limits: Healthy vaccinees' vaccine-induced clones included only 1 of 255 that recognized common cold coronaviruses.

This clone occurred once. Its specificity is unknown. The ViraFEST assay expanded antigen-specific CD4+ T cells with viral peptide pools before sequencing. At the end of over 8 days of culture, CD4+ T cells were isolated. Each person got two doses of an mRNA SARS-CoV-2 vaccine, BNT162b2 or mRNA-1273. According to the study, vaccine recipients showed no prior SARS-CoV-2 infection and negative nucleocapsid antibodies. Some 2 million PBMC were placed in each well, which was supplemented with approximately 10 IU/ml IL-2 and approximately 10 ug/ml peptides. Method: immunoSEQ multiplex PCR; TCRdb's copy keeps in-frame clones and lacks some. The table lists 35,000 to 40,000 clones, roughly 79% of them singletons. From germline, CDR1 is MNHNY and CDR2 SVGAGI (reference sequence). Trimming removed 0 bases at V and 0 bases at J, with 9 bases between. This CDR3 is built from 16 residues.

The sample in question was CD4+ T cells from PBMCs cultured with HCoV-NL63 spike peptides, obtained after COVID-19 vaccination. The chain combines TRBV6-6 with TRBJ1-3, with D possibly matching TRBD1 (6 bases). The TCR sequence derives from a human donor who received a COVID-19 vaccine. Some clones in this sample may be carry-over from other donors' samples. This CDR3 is CASSYSGQTSGNTIYF. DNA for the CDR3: TGTGCCAGCAGTTACTCGGGACAAACCTCTGGAAACACCATATATTTT.